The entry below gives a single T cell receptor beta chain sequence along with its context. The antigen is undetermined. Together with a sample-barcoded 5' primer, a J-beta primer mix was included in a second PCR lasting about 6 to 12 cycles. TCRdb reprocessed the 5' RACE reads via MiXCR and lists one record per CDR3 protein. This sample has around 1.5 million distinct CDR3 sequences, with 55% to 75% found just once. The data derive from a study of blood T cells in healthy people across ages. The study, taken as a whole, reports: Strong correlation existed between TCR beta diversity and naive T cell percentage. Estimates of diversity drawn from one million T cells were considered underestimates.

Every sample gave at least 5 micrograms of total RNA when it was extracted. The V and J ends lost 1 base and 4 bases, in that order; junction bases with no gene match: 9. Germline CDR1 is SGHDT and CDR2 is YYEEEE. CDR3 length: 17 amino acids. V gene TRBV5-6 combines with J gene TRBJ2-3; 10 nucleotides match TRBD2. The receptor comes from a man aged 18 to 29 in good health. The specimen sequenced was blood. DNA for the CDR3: TGTGCCAGCAGCTTGTCAAGCGGGAGGGTTGAATCAGATACGCAGTATTTT. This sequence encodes CASSLSSGRVESDTQYF.